A single sample is the source of the 28 T cell receptor beta chains below, sequenced in a study of CD8 T cells in Susac syndrome. RNA was extracted with the RNeasy kit, and a quantity of about 0.45 to 1 ug was reverse transcribed using random hexamers. TCRdb re-analysed the immunoSEQ multiplex PCR reads in MiXCR, keeping a single row per CDR3 protein. The repertoire has 150,000 to 200,000 distinct CDR3 sequences, approximately 93% of them found once; the top ten carry more than 0.08%. The specimen was CD4+ T cells from PBMCs. The receptor set was obtained from a human donor with multiple sclerosis.

The chain carries TRBV9 and TRBJ1-6; no reliable D call. The CDR3 extends over 14 amino acids. In germline, CDR1 is SGDLS, CDR2 YYNGEE. Trimming cost V 4 bases and J 4 bases, with 9 bases left between them. This chain's CDR3 is CASSYGDYNSPLHF. Written as DNA, the CDR3 is TGTGCCAGCAGCTACGGGGATTATAATTCACCCCTCCACTTT.

The chain carries TRBV6-2 or TRBV6-3 and TRBJ2-3; D gene uncertain. Trimming pared 4 bases from V and 5 bases from J, leaving 10 bases between. The CDR3 loop spans 13 amino acids. Germline loops: CDR1 MNHEY, CDR2 SVGEGT. The CDR3 is CASSLSWGDTQYF. The CDR3 DNA sequence: TGTGCCAGCAGTTTGAGTTGGGGAGATACGCAGTATTTT.

The chain has TRBV2 and TRBJ2-3, with 7 positions matching TRBD1. The germline V gene encodes CDR1 SNHLY and CDR2 FYNNEI. The V gene end was trimmed by 7 bases and the J gene end by 0 bases; junction bases not matched to a gene: 4. The CDR3 length is 14 residues. Written as DNA, the CDR3 is TGTGCCAGCAAACAGGGGTTGAGCACAGATACGCAGTATTTT. It codes for CASKQGLSTDTQYF.

The rearrangement joins TRBV6-6 to TRBJ2-7; 11 nucleotides align to TRBD2. Germline CDR1 reads MNHNY; CDR2 reads SVGAGI (reference sequence). V shed 5 bases, J shed 3 bases, and the junction held 9 bases outside the gene matches. This CDR3 spans 16 amino acids. The CDR3 is CASSHTGTSGYYEQYF. In DNA, the CDR3 is TGTGCCAGCAGTCATACCGGGACTAGCGGCTACTACGAGCAGTACTTC.

The genes are TRBV7-6 and TRBJ2-3; D unclear. Per germline, CDR1 SGHVS and CDR2 FNYEAQ. Trimming took off 2 bases at V and 2 bases at J, with 5 bases between the two ends. The CDR3 is 13 amino acids. The CDR3 DNA sequence: TGTGCCAGCAGCTTAATGGCCACAGATACGCAGTATTTT. It specifies CASSLMATDTQYF.

The J gene is TRBJ1-1, the V gene TRBV3-1, with TRBD1 identical over 8 bases. V trimming: 1 base; J trimming: 10 bases; junction bases outside the gene matches: 14. The CDR3 has 16 residues. Germline CDR1 reads LGHDT; CDR2 reads YNNKEL (reference sequence). CDR3 coding DNA: TGTGCCAGCAGCCAAGCGGGATGGACAGGGAGGCGCGGAGCTTTCTTT. Translated, it gives CASSQAGWTGRRGAFF.

The chain combines TRBV5-1 with TRBJ2-1; 12 bases are shared with TRBD2. There are 15 residues in the CDR3. CDR1 is SGHRS, CDR2 YFSETQ, per germline. Germline trimming cut 2 bases from V and 4 bases from J; bases unmatched to any gene: 1. The CDR3: CASSLLAGGYNEQFF. The CDR3 DNA reads as TGCGCCAGCAGCTTACTAGCGGGAGGTTACAATGAGCAGTTCTTC. Supplemented by reference TRBV5-1 and TRBJ2-1, the full variable domain reads KAGVTQTPRYLIKTRGQQVTLSCSPISGHRSVSWYQQTPGQGLQFLFEYFSETQRNKGNFPGRFSGRQFSNSRSEMNVSTLELGDSALYLCASSLLAGGYNEQFFGPGTRLTVL.

This chain connects TRBV30 to TRBJ2-4; D may be TRBD2 (6 bases). The germline V gene encodes CDR1 GTSNPN and CDR2 SVGIG (reference sequence). The CDR3 contains 15 residues. V lost 0 bases, J lost 0 bases, and 9 bases lay in between. This CDR3 reads CAWSVAGLAKNIQYF. The DNA of the CDR3 is TGTGCCTGGAGTGTGGCGGGGCTAGCCAAAAACATTCAGTACTTC.

The chain joins TRBV4-1 to TRBJ1-2; 8 bases fit TRBD1. Trimming at V came to 5 bases and at J to 8 bases, leaving 10 bases not matched to a gene. Germline V gene lookup returns CDR1 MGHRA and CDR2 YSYEKL. This CDR3 has 14 amino acids. CDR3 protein: CASSEDRVSFGYTF. DNA of the CDR3: TGCGCCAGCAGCGAGGACAGGGTATCATTCGGCTACACCTTC.

The chain joins TRBV20-1 to TRBJ1-5; D unclear. The V gene's germline CDR1 is DFQATT and CDR2 SNEGSKA (reference sequence). The CDR3 totals 12 residues. V was clipped by 3 bases and J by 3 bases, with 6 bases between them. In DNA form, the CDR3 reads TGCAGTGCTAGGGCCACCAATCAGCCCCAGCATTTT. Translation gives CSARATNQPQHF.

This clonotype was recorded only once. This chain links TRBV7-2 with TRBJ2-3; D ambiguous. V dropped 1 base and J dropped 7 bases, with 15 bases sitting between them. Germline assignment: CDR1 SGHTA and CDR2 FQGNSA. The CDR3 totals 15 residues. The CDR3 loop is CASSLDTGRRNTQYF. The CDR3 nucleotides are TGTGCCAGCAGCTTAGACACGGGCCGACGAAATACGCAGTATTTT.

This clonotype was counted once. The V call is TRBV18, the J call TRBJ1-1; D unresolved. Germline CDR1 is KGHSH and CDR2 is LQKENI. With 5 bases removed from V and 5 bases from J, the gap between germline ends came to 12 bases. The CDR3 extends over 13 amino acids. The CDR3 DNA follows: TGTGCCAGCTCAACCGGGGTAATAACTGAAGCTTTCTTT. This encodes CASSTGVITEAFF.

This chain joins TRBV30 and TRBJ1-1; no clear D. The CDR3 covers 13 residues. Trimming shortened V by 8 bases and J by 0 bases, and 13 bases separated the two germline ends. Per germline, CDR1 GTSNPN and CDR2 SVGIG (reference sequence). CDR3 residues: CAGFRSLNTEAFF. DNA for the CDR3: TGTGCCGGATTCAGGTCCTTGAACACTGAAGCTTTCTTT.

V gene TRBV30 combines with J gene TRBJ2-3, with D unclear. CDR1 is GTSNPN and CDR2 is SVGIG in the germline V gene (reference sequence). The V gene lost 5 bases and the J gene lost 3 bases, with 15 bases spanning the gap. CDR3 length: 14 amino acids. CDR3 sequence: CAWRLSSGTDTQYF. The CDR3 region has the DNA TGTGCCTGGCGTCTGTCCTCAGGAACAGATACGCAGTATTTT.

The V gene is TRBV28, the J gene TRBJ1-6; the D is unclear. The V gene lost 3 bases and the J gene lost 10 bases, with 7 bases spanning the gap. The CDR3 runs 12 residues. Germline lookup yields CDR1 MDHEN and CDR2 SYDVKM. The CDR3 reads CASSLERSPLHF. The CDR3 DNA is TGTGCCAGCAGTTTGGAGAGGTCACCCCTCCACTTT.

This chain connects TRBV18 to TRBJ2-5; no clear D gene. CDR1 and CDR2 (germline): KGHSH, LQKENI. The CDR3 covers 12 residues. The ends were cut back, 3 bases at V and 5 bases at J, with 7 bases in the middle. CDR3 in amino acids: CASSPDEETQYF. DNA of the CDR3: TGTGCCAGCTCACCCGACGAGGAGACCCAGTACTTC.

J is TRBJ2-3 and V is TRBV5-4; D is unresolved. Germline V gene lookup returns CDR1 SGHNT and CDR2 YYREEE (reference sequence). Trimming removed 0 bases at V and 5 bases at J, with 7 bases between. The CDR3 has 13 residues. CDR3 loop: CASSLAVGDTQYF. DNA of the CDR3: TGTGCCAGCAGCTTGGCGGTTGGAGATACGCAGTATTTT.

The chain couples TRBV18 to TRBJ2-3; TRBD2 might be the D (6 bases). The V gene lost 5 bases and the J gene lost 0 bases, with 9 bases spanning the gap. Germline V gene sequence: CDR1 KGHSH, CDR2 LQKENI. The CDR3 loop spans 14 amino acids. Written as DNA, the CDR3 is TGTGCCAGCTCATCCGGACTAAGCACAGATACGCAGTATTTT. Translating it yields CASSSGLSTDTQYF.

The chain joins TRBV25-1 to TRBJ2-3; maybe TRBD2 (5 bases). The CDR3 extends over 15 amino acids. CDR1 is MGHDK and CDR2 is SYGVNS in the germline V gene. Deletions cut 3 bases from V and 4 bases from J, with 14 bases between. This chain's CDR3 is CASSDAGPLADTQYF. CDR3 DNA: TGTGCCAGCAGTGACGCGGGTCCCCTGGCAGATACGCAGTATTTT.

The chain uses TRBV20-1 and TRBJ1-2; no clear D gene. Trimming cost V 0 bases and J 8 bases, with 13 bases left between them. The CDR3 is made up of 13 amino acids. CDR1 is DFQATT and CDR2 is SNEGSKA in the germline V gene (reference sequence). This chain's CDR3 is CSARDAVLMGYTF. The CDR3 DNA sequence: TGCAGTGCTAGAGATGCGGTCCTTATGGGCTACACCTTC.

The rearrangement joins TRBV7-3 to TRBJ2-5; 7 bases line up with TRBD2. Germline V gene data show CDR1 as SGHTA and CDR2 as FQGTGA. The CDR3 runs to 17 residues. V shed 3 bases and J 4 bases; nucleotides not matched to a gene: 14. Here the CDR3 reads CASSFQGGPGSGETQYF. The CDR3 DNA reads as TGTGCCAGCAGCTTCCAGGGAGGGCCTGGTTCGGGAGAGACCCAGTACTTC.

V is TRBV3-1 and J is TRBJ2-6; 11 bases line up with TRBD2. Germline CDR1 is LGHDT and CDR2 is YNNKEL (reference sequence). Trimming removed 3 bases from V and 0 bases from J; junction bases left unmatched: 4. The CDR3 contains 18 residues. CDR3 in amino acids: CASSHPSGRYSGANVLTF. Here the CDR3 DNA reads TGTGCCAGCAGCCACCCTAGCGGGAGGTACTCTGGGGCCAACGTCCTGACTTTC.

The chain carries TRBV19 and TRBJ2-2, with a weak D call TRBD2 (6 bases). This CDR3 has 14 amino acids. Trimming took 5 bases from V and 4 from J, leaving 11 bases between them. Germline-derived CDR1 and CDR2 are LNHDA and SQIVND (reference sequence). DNA for the CDR3: TGTGCCAGTAGTCCGGGAGTTGGCACCGGGGAGCTGTTTTTT. Amino acid sequence: CASSPGVGTGELFF. Full variable domain (outside the CDR3, taken from reference TRBV19 and TRBJ2-2): DGGITQSPKYLFRKEGQNVTLSCEQNLNHDAMYWYRQDPGQGLRLIYYSQIVNDFQKGDIAEGYSVSREKKESFPLTVTSAQKNPTAFYLCASSPGVGTGELFFGEGSRLTVL.

The rearrangement uses TRBV12-3 or TRBV12-4 and TRBJ1-4, with D unresolved. The CDR3 spans 14 residues. Trimming took off 3 bases at V and 4 bases at J, with 9 bases between the two ends. The CDR3 DNA reads TGTGCCAGCAGTTTTAGTTACTTTAATGAAAAACTGTTTTTT. Protein product: CASSFSYFNEKLFF.

V is TRBV10-2 and J is TRBJ1-1, with unresolved D. This CDR3 region has 14 residues. V lost 2 bases and J 5 bases, leaving 12 bases between the germline ends. The V gene's germline CDR1 is WSHSY and CDR2 SAAADI. CDR3 amino acids: CASSEMGRRTEAFF. Written as DNA, the CDR3 is TGCGCCAGCAGTGAGATGGGCAGGAGAACTGAAGCTTTCTTT.

This clonotype was picked up a small number of times. The chain joins TRBV19 to TRBJ2-2; TRBD2 aligns across 7 bases. The germline gives CDR1 LNHDA, CDR2 SQIVND (reference sequence). The CDR3 consists of 15 residues. After removal of 5 bases from V and 0 bases from J, the junction contained 3 bases not matched to a gene. CDR3 DNA: TGTGCCAGTAGTCCCGGGACTACGAACACCGGGGAGCTGTTTTTT. It encodes CASSPGTTNTGELFF.

J is TRBJ2-7 and V is TRBV9, with TRBD2 identical over 11 bases. V gave up 0 bases and J gave up 3 bases; unmatched junction bases: 11. The germline V gene encodes CDR1 SGDLS and CDR2 YYNGEE. This CDR3 has 18 amino acids. In DNA, the CDR3 is TGTGCCAGCAGCGTAGCCCCCGGGACTAGCGGAGACGGCTACGAGCAGTACTTC. It yields the protein CASSVAPGTSGDGYEQYF.

DNA for the CDR3: TGCGCCAGCAGCTTGGCCGCAACTAGCGGAGACCCTTACGAGCAGTACTTC. It codes for CASSLAATSGDPYEQYF. This rearrangement joins TRBV5-1 to TRBJ2-7, with 8 bases that match TRBD2. Germline V gene data show CDR1 as SGHRS and CDR2 as YFSETQ. The CDR3 runs to 17 residues. With 0 bases clipped from V and 4 bases from J, the junction kept 12 bases outside the gene matches.